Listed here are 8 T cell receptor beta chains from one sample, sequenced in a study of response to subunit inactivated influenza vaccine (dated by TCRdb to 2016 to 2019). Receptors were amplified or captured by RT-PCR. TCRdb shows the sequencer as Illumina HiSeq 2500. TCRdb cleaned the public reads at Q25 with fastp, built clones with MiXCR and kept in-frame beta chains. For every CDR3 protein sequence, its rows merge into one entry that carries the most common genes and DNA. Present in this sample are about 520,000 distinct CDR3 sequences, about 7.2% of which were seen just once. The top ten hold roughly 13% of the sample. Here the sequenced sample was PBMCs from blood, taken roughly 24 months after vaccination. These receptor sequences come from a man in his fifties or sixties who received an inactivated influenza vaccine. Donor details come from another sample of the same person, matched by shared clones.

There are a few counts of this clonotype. The CDR3 DNA reads TGCGCCAGCAGCCGCCTGGTGGGGAATGAGCAGTTCTTC. It encodes CASSRLVGNEQFF. This rearrangement joins TRBV4-3 to TRBJ2-1; D not certain. Trimming shortened V by 4 bases and J by 7 bases, and 11 bases separated the two germline ends. Germline assignment: CDR1 LGHNA and CDR2 YSLEER. This CDR3 spans 13 amino acids.

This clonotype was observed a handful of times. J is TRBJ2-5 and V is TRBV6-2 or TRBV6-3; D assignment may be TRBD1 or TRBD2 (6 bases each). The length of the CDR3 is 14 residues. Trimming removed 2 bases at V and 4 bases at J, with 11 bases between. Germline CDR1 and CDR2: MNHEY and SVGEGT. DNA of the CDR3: TGTGCCAGCAGTTACCGGGGGCCGTCAGAGACCCAGTACTTC. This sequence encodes CASSYRGPSETQYF.

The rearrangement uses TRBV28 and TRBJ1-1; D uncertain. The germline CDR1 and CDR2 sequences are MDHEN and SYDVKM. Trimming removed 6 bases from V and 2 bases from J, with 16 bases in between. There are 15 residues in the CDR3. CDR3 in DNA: TGTGCCAGCAGCCCCCCCGGACGGGTAAACACTGAAGCTTTCTTT. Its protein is CASSPPGRVNTEAFF.

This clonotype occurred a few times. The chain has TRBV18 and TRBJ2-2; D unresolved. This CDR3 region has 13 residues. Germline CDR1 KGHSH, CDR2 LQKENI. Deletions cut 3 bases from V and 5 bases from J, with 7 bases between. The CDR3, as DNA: TGTGCCAGCTCACCCCCCAGGACCGGGGAGCTGTTTTTT. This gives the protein CASSPPRTGELFF.

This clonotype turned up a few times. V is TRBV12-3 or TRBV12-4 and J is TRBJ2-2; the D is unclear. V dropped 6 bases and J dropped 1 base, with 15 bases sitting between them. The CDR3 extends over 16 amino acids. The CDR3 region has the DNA TGTGCCAGCAGCCCGACGCACTTACAGAACACCGGGGAGCTGTTTTTT. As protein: CASSPTHLQNTGELFF.

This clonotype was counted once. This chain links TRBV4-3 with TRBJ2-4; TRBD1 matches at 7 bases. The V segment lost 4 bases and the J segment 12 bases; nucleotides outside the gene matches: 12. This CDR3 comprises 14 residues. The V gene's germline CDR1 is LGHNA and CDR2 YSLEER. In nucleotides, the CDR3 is TGCGCCAGCAGCCCGGGACAGTTAAGGGACAGTCAGTACTTC. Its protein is CASSPGQLRDSQYF.

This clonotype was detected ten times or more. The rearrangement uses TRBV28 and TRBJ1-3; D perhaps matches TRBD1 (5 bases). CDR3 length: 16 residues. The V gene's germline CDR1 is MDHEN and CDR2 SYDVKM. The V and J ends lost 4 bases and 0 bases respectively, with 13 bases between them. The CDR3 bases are TGTGCCAGCAGTTCTTGGGGGGGACCCTCTGGAAACACCATATATTTT. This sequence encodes CASSSWGGPSGNTIYF.

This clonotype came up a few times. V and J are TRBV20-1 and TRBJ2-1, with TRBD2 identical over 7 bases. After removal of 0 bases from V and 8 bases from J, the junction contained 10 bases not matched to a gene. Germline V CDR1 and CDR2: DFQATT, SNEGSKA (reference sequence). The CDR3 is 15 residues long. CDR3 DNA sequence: TGCAGTGCTAGAGATCATGGCGGGGGTGTCGATGAGCAGTTCTTC. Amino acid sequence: CSARDHGGGVDEQFF.